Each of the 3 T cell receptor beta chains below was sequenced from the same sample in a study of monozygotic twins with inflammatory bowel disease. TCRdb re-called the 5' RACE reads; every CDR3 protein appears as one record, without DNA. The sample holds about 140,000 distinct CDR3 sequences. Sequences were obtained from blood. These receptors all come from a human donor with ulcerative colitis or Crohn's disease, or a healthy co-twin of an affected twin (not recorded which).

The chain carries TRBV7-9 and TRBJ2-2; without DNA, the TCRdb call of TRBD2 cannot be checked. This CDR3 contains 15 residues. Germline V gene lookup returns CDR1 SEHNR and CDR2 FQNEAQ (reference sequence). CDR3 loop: CASSLLAGGTGELFF.

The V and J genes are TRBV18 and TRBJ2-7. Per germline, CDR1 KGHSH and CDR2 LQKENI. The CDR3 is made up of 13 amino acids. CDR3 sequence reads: CASSPVGSYEQYF.

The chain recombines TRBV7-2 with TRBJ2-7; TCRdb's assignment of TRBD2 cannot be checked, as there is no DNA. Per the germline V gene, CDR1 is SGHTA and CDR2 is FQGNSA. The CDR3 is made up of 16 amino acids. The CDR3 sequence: CASSPRLAGVPYEQYF.